This entry lists 20 T cell receptor beta chains sequenced from one sample in a study of T-cell reconstitution after alpha-beta-depleted transplantation in children. This sample's TCRbeta library carried unique molecular identifier barcodes. TCRdb itself ran the PCR reads through MiXCR, one entry per CDR3 protein. The repertoire holds 600,000 to 700,000 distinct CDR3 sequences, roughly 17% seen once, with about 1.1% in the top ten. This material consisted of PBMCs from the stem cell graft donor, taken from the stem cell graft. Receptors were obtained from a human donor who donated a stem cell graft to a child with acute myeloid leukemia.

This clonotype was found a few times. This sequence joins TRBV7-2 and TRBJ2-7, with D possibly being TRBD2 (6 bases). The CDR3 contains 15 residues. The germline V gene encodes CDR1 SGHTA and CDR2 FQGNSA. V was cut by 1 base and J by 4 bases, with 14 bases left in between. DNA of the CDR3: TGTGCCAGCAGCTTAGTCGGACTAACCCTTTACGAGCAGTACTTC. It yields the protein CASSLVGLTLYEQYF.

This clonotype was counted between two and nine times. The chain combines TRBV9 with TRBJ2-3, with D possibly being TRBD1 or TRBD2 (5 bases each). Trimming stripped 4 bases from V and 6 bases from J, with 15 bases between. The germline CDR1 and CDR2 sequences are SGDLS and YYNGEE. The CDR3 covers 14 residues. The CDR3: CASSINGARDTQYF. DNA of the CDR3: TGTGCCAGCAGCATCAACGGGGCAAGGGATACGCAGTATTTT.

In this sample, this clonotype turned up a few times. V and J are TRBV20-1 and TRBJ1-6, with 7 bases that match TRBD1. The V gene end was trimmed by 5 bases and the J gene end by 0 bases; junction bases not matched to a gene: 7. The CDR3 consists of 16 residues. Germline V gives CDR1 DFQATT, CDR2 SNEGSKA (reference sequence). The CDR3 nucleotides are TGCAGTGCTCGTAAGGGACAGAGCTCCTATAATTCACCCCTCCACTTT. This sequence encodes CSARKGQSSYNSPLHF.

This clonotype showed up many times. This sequence joins TRBV20-1 and TRBJ1-1; 7 bases align to TRBD1. The CDR3 spans 14 residues. V dropped 5 bases and J dropped 0; count of bases not matched to a gene: 6. The germline V gene has CDR1 DFQATT and CDR2 SNEGSKA (reference sequence). CDR3 sequence (DNA): TGCAGTGCTGCTTCCGGGACAGTGAACACTGAAGCTTTCTTT. It translates to CSAASGTVNTEAFF.

Only a few counts were recorded for this clonotype. Compared with germline, one end of the junction differs, possibly owing to a read error. The CDR3 loop reads CASSYSGTAALHF. DNA of the CDR3: TGTGCCAGCAGCTACTCCGGGACAGCCGCCCTACACTTC. V gene TRBV7-3 combines with J gene TRBJ2-7, with 7 positions matching TRBD1. The CDR3 has 13 amino acids. Germline V gene lookup returns CDR1 SGHTA and CDR2 FQGTGA.

V is TRBV5-1 and J is TRBJ1-3; D is unresolved. V was shortened by 1 base and J by 0 bases, with 8 bases between the two germline ends. Germline V gene sequence: CDR1 SGHRS, CDR2 YFSETQ. The CDR3 covers 15 residues. The CDR3 DNA reads as TGCGCCAGCAGCTTGCCGGACCCCTCTGGAAACACCATATATTTT. This translates into CASSLPDPSGNTIYF. Using reference TRBV5-1 and TRBJ1-3 for the parts outside the CDR3, the full variable domain is KAGVTQTPRYLIKTRGQQVTLSCSPISGHRSVSWYQQTPGQGLQFLFEYFSETQRNKGNFPGRFSGRQFSNSRSEMNVSTLELGDSALYLCASSLPDPSGNTIYFGEGSWLTVV.

This clonotype was observed many times. The rearrangement joins TRBV7-9 to TRBJ2-7; tentative D call: TRBD1 (6 bases). Trimming shortened V by 1 base and J by 5 bases, and 12 bases separated the two germline ends. The CDR3 is 14 amino acids. In germline, CDR1 is SEHNR, CDR2 FQNEAQ (reference sequence). The CDR3 DNA reads TGTGCCAGCAGCTTAGGTACAGGGACGAACGAGCAGTACTTC. Translating it yields CASSLGTGTNEQYF.

This clonotype was counted ten times or more. This chain links TRBV20-1 with TRBJ2-7; 7 bases fit TRBD1. In germline, CDR1 is DFQATT, CDR2 SNEGSKA (reference sequence). The CDR3 consists of 14 residues. With 4 bases clipped from V and 3 bases from J, the junction kept 9 bases outside the gene matches. The CDR3 spells CSAKTGTAFYEQYF. CDR3 DNA: TGCAGTGCTAAAACCGGGACAGCTTTCTACGAGCAGTACTTC.

This clonotype has just a few counts. CDR3 protein: CATSRTTGKGTDTQYF. The DNA for the CDR3 is TGTGCCACCAGCAGAACTACAGGGAAGGGGACAGATACGCAGTATTTT. This sequence joins TRBV15 and TRBJ2-3; D might be TRBD1 (6 bases). V lost 2 bases and J 3 bases, leaving 15 bases between the germline ends. CDR1 is LNHNV, CDR2 YYDKDF, per germline (reference sequence). CDR3 length equals 16 residues.

V usage is TRBV20-1 and J usage is TRBJ1-3, with no clear D. V was cut by 0 bases and J by 0 bases, with 15 bases left in between. This CDR3 is 17 amino acids long. Germline V gives CDR1 DFQATT, CDR2 SNEGSKA (reference sequence). CDR3 coding DNA: TGCAGTGCTAGAGATCCCAGGAAGTCCAGCTCTGGAAACACCATATATTTT. This sequence encodes CSARDPRKSSSGNTIYF.

Only a few counts were recorded for this clonotype. The chain carries TRBV20-1 and TRBJ2-4, with D tentatively TRBD1 (6 bases). Per germline, CDR1 DFQATT and CDR2 SNEGSKA (reference sequence). The CDR3 length is 13 residues. This chain's CDR3 is CSITGTPKNIQYF. The DNA of the CDR3 is TGCAGCATTACCGGGACACCAAAAAACATTCAGTACTTC.

This clonotype appeared a few times. The genes are TRBV5-1 and TRBJ2-6, with 7 bases matching TRBD1. Looked up from germline, CDR1 is SGHRS and CDR2 is YFSETQ. V gave up 0 bases and J gave up 2 bases; unmatched junction bases: 11. The CDR3 runs to 19 residues. CDR3 DNA: TGCGCCAGCAGCTTGGCCTGGAGACAGGGAACTACTGGGGCCAACGTCCTGACTTTC. The encoded protein is CASSLAWRQGTTGANVLTF.

In its sample, this clonotype was seen a few times. The CDR3 reads CASSLAYNSPLHF. DNA of the CDR3: TGTGCCAGCAGCTTAGCCTATAATTCACCCCTCCACTTT. The chain is built from TRBV7-6 and TRBJ1-6; no clear D. Germline CDR1 and CDR2: SGHVS and FNYEAQ. V lost 0 bases to trimming and J lost 3 bases, with 0 bases between them. The CDR3 has 13 residues. The variable domain in full, completed from reference TRBV7-6 and TRBJ1-6, reads GAGVSQSPRYKVTKRGQDVALRCDPISGHVSLYWYRQALGQGPEFLTYFNYEAQQDKSGLPNDRFSAERPEGSISTLTIQRTEQRDSAMYRCASSLAYNSPLHFGNGTRLTVT.

CDR3 region: CAWSVLGQGSQPQHF. CDR3 DNA: TGTGCCTGGAGTGTTTTAGGACAGGGTAGCCAGCCCCAGCATTTT. V is TRBV30 and J is TRBJ1-5, with 8 bases lining up with TRBD1. The germline CDR1 and CDR2 sequences are GTSNPN and SVGIG (reference sequence). The CDR3 extends over 15 amino acids. V lost 0 bases to trimming and J lost 7 bases; unmatched junction nucleotides: 8.

J is TRBJ2-7 and V is TRBV14; D gene uncertain. With 1 base removed from V and 4 bases from J, the gap between germline ends came to 8 bases. The CDR3 totals 13 residues. CDR1 and CDR2 (germline): SGHDN, FVKESK. The CDR3 reads CASSQVGQYEQYV. CDR3 nucleotide sequence: TGTGCCAGCAGCCAAGTCGGGCAGTACGAGCAGTACGTC.

The chain has TRBV16 and TRBJ1-3; D gene ambiguous. Germline CDR1 is KGHSY and CDR2 is FQNENV. The V end was cut by 2 bases, the J end by 0 bases, with 11 bases between. CDR3 length equals 16 residues. Here the CDR3 reads CASSQERSHSGNTIYF. CDR3 DNA sequence: TGTGCCAGCAGCCAAGAGCGGTCGCACTCTGGAAACACCATATATTTT.

This clonotype was picked up many times. This chain's CDR3 is CATSDSGTSLNEQFF. CDR3 DNA: TGTGCCACCAGTGATTCCGGGACTAGTCTCAATGAGCAGTTCTTC. The chain has TRBV24-1 and TRBJ2-1; TRBD2 matches 8 bases. The CDR3 is 15 amino acids. V shed 2 bases, J shed 6 bases, and the junction held 5 bases outside the gene matches. Germline V gene data show CDR1 as KGHDR and CDR2 as SFDVKD.

This clonotype was picked up a small number of times. V is TRBV4-1 and J is TRBJ2-7; 9 bases are a match to TRBD1. Losses at the gene ends were 1 base for V and 3 bases for J; bases not matched to a gene: 4. This CDR3 has 15 amino acids. Per germline, CDR1 MGHRA and CDR2 YSYEKL. CDR3 region: CASSQGGQGHYEQYV. CDR3 bases: TGCGCCAGCAGCCAAGGTGGACAGGGGCACTACGAGCAGTACGTC.

This clonotype was found a few times. The rearrangement links TRBV7-9 to TRBJ2-7; 8 nucleotides agree with TRBD1. CDR1 is SEHNR, CDR2 FQNEAQ, per germline (reference sequence). Trimming cost V 1 base and J 3 bases; bases outside gene matches: 2. The CDR3 has 14 amino acids. CDR3 protein: CASSLGDRNYEQYF. The CDR3 nucleotides read TGTGCCAGCAGCTTAGGGGACAGGAACTACGAGCAGTACTTC.

For this clonotype: A much larger clone differs by one base, so this may be a read error. The rearrangement joins TRBV13 to TRBJ2-7; D unresolved. This CDR3 has 13 amino acids. V was clipped by 5 bases and J by 3 bases, with 11 bases between them. From germline, CDR1 is PRHDT and CDR2 FYEKMQ (reference sequence). The CDR3 reads CASSPGLDYEQYF. The CDR3 DNA reads as TGTGCCAGCAGCCCAGGCCTCGACTACGAGCAGTACTTC. Drawing the rest from reference TRBV13 and TRBJ2-7, the complete variable domain is AAGVIQSPRHLIKEKRETATLKCYPIPRHDTVYWYQQGPGQDPQFLISFYEKMQSDKGSIPDRFSAQQFSDYHSELNMSSLELGDSALYFCASSPGLDYEQYFGPGTRLTVT.